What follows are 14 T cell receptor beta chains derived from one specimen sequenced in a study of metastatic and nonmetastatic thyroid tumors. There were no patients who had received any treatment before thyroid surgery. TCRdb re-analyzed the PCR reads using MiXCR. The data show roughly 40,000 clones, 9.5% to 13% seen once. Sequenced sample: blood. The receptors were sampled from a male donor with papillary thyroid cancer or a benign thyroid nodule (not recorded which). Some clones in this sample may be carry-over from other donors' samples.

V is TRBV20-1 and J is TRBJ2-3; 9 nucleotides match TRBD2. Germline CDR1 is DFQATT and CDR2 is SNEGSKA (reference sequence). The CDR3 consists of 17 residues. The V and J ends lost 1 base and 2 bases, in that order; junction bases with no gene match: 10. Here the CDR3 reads CSARGGSGRDDTDTQYF. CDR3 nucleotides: TGCAGTGCTAGAGGCGGTAGCGGGAGAGATGACACAGATACGCAGTATTTT.

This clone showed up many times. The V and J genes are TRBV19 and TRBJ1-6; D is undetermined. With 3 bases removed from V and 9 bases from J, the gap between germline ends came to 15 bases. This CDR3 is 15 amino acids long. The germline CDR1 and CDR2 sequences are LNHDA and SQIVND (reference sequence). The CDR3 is CASSIGSEASSPLHF. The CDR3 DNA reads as TGTGCCAGTAGTATTGGGTCAGAAGCTAGTTCACCCCTCCACTTT.

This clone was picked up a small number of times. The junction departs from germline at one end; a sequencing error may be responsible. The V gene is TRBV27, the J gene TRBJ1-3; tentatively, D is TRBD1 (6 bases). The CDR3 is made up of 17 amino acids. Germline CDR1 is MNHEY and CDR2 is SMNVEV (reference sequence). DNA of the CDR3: TGTGCCAGCAGTTTGTCGGGGGCGCCAGGTTCTGTAAACACCATATATTTT. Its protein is CASSLSGAPGSVNTIYF.

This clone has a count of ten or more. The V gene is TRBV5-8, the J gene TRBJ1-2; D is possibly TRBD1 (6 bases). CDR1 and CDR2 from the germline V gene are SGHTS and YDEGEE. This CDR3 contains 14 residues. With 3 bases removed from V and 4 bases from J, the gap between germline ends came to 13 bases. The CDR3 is CASSWGGGSYGYTF. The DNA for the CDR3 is TGTGCCAGCAGCTGGGGGGGCGGCAGCTATGGCTACACCTTC. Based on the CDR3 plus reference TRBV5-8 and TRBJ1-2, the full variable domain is EAGVTQSPTHLIKTRGQQATLRCSPISGHTSVYWYQQALGLGLQFLLWYDEGEERNRGNFPPRFSGRQFPNYSSELNVNALELEDSALYLCASSWGGGSYGYTFGSGTRLTVV.

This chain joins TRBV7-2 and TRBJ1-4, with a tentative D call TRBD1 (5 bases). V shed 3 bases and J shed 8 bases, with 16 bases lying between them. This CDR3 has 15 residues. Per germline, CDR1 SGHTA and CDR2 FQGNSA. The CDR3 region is CASSFGWGPEEKLFF. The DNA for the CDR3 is TGTGCCAGCAGCTTCGGATGGGGACCGGAGGAAAAACTGTTTTTT.

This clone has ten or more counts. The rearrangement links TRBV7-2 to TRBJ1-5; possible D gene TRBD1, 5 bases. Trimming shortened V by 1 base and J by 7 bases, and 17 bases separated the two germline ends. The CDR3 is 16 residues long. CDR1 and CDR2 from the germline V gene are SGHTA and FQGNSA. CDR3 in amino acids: CASSLVRAGLTQPQHF. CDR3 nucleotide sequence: TGTGCCAGCAGCTTAGTGCGGGCAGGGCTGACACAGCCCCAGCATTTT.

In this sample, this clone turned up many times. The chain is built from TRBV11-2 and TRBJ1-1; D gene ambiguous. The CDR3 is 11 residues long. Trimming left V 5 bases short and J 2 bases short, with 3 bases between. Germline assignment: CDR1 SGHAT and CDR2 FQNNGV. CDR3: CASSVNTEAFF. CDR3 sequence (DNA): TGTGCCAGCAGCGTTAACACTGAAGCTTTCTTT.

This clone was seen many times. CDR3 sequence: CASSLATGGATDTQYF. Written as DNA, the CDR3 is TGTGCCAGCAGTTTAGCAACAGGGGGCGCGACAGATACGCAGTATTTT. The chain combines TRBV12-3 or TRBV12-4 with TRBJ2-3; TRBD1 matches at 9 bases. V shed 0 bases, J shed 3 bases, and the junction held 4 bases outside the gene matches. CDR3 length: 16 amino acids.

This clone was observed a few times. The CDR3 loop is CASQVVGVGEQYF. The CDR3 DNA follows: TGTGCCAGCCAGGTGGTGGGGGTGGGGGAGCAGTACTTC. V gene TRBV6-2 or TRBV6-3 combines with J gene TRBJ2-7, with D perhaps assigned TRBD1 or TRBD2 (5 bases each). V lost 8 bases and J lost 7, with 18 bases in between. CDR3 length: 13 residues. CDR1 is MNHEY and CDR2 is SVGEGT in the germline V gene.

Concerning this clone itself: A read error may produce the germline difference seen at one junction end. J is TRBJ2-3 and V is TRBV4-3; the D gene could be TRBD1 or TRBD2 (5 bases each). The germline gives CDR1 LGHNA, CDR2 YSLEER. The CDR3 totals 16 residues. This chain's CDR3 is CSSSPLWESGPDTQYF. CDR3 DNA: TGCTCCAGCAGCCCGTTATGGGAGTCGGGACCAGATACGCAGTATTTT.

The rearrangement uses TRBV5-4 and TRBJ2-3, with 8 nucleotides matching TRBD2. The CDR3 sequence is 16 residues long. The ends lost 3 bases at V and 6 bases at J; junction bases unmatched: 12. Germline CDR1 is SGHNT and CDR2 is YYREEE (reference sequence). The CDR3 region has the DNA TGTGCCAGCAGCTATGGGACGGCGGGAGGTCGGGATACGCAGTATTTT. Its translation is CASSYGTAGGRDTQYF.

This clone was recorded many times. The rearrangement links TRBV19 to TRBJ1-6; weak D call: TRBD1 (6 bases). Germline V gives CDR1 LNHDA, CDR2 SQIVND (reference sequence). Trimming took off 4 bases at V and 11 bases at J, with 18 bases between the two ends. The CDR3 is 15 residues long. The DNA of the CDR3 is TGTGCCAGTAGTACTCCAACAGGGAGGAATCCACCCCTCCACTTT. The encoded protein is CASSTPTGRNPPLHF.

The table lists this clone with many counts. CDR3 sequence reads: CASSYTVTTNEKLFF. The CDR3, as DNA: TGTGCCAGCAGTTATACAGTGACAACTAATGAAAAACTGTTTTTT. The chain couples TRBV6-6 to TRBJ1-4; D gene unclear. The V and J ends lost 3 bases and 0 bases respectively, with 8 bases between them. The CDR3 is made up of 15 amino acids. Germline loops: CDR1 MNHNY, CDR2 SVGAGI (reference sequence).

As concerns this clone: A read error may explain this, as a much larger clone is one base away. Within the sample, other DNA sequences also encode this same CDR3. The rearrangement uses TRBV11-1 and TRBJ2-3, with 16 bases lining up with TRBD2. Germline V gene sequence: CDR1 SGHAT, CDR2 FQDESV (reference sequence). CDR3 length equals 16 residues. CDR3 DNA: TGTGCCAGCAGAGGGACTAGCGGGAGGGCCGCAGATACCCAGTATTTT. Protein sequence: CASRGTSGRAADTQYF.